This entry lists 27 T cell receptor beta chains sequenced from one sample in a study of blood T cell repertoires in COVID-19. This table comes from immunoSEQ multiplex PCR, and its TCRdb copy is limited to in-frame clones, with some not included. The table records about 250,000 clones, roughly 82% of them present only once. Sequenced: peripheral blood. The receptors were sampled from a woman between 65 and 79 years old with acute or convalescent COVID-19.

The chain couples TRBV29-1 to TRBJ1-1, with a tentative D call TRBD1 (5 bases). Trimming stripped 7 bases from V and 5 bases from J, with 17 bases between. This CDR3 region has 13 residues. The germline gives CDR1 SQVTM, CDR2 ANQGSEA. CDR3 in amino acids: CSAPLRGGTEAFF. DNA for the CDR3: TGCAGCGCTCCATTGCGGGGCGGGACTGAAGCTTTCTTT.

As DNA, the CDR3 is TGCGCCAGCAGCCCCAGACAGGGTTCTGGAAACACCATATATTTT. The encoded protein is CASSPRQGSGNTIYF. The V and J genes are TRBV5-1 and TRBJ1-3, with 7 bases identical to TRBD1. This CDR3 has 15 amino acids. In germline, CDR1 is SGHRS, CDR2 YFSETQ. J gave up 1 base and V 4 bases, and 5 bases lay outside the gene matches.

The rearrangement links TRBV11-2 to TRBJ2-1, with 11 bases fitting TRBD2. V trimming: 2 bases; J trimming: 5 bases; junction bases outside the gene matches: 5. The CDR3 is made up of 16 amino acids. Per germline, CDR1 SGHAT and CDR2 FQNNGV. CDR3 protein: CASSLWGLAVHNEQFF. The CDR3 nucleotides read TGTGCCAGCAGCTTATGGGGACTAGCGGTACACAATGAGCAGTTCTTC.

V is TRBV9 and J is TRBJ1-3; 8 nucleotides line up with TRBD1. The ends lost 4 bases at V and 3 bases at J; junction bases unmatched: 9. This CDR3 is 16 amino acids long. CDR1 and CDR2 from the germline V gene are SGDLS and YYNGEE. In DNA, the CDR3 is TGTGCCAGCAGCACCGGGACAGGCGCCTTTGGAAACACCATATATTTT. It specifies CASSTGTGAFGNTIYF.

V gene TRBV19 combines with J gene TRBJ1-2; D is perhaps TRBD1 (5 bases). Looked up from germline, CDR1 is LNHDA and CDR2 is SQIVND (reference sequence). This CDR3 is 14 amino acids long. V gave up 9 bases and J gave up 0 bases, with 14 bases separating them. The CDR3 DNA reads as TGTGCCAGCCTCAAATGGGACTCTAACTATGGCTACACCTTC. This translates into CASLKWDSNYGYTF.

Regarding this clone: At one boundary the junction diverges from the germline segment, which might be a read error. The CDR3 region is CASSKGATDTQYF. CDR3 sequence (DNA): TGTGCTAGCAGCAAGGGGGCGACAGATACGCAGTATTTT. The chain employs TRBV7-7 and TRBJ2-3, with 7 bases matching TRBD1. CDR3 size: 13 residues. Germline CDR1 and CDR2: SSHAT and FNYEAQ (reference sequence).

The gene calls are TRBV7-2 and TRBJ2-2, with D possibly matching TRBD1 (6 bases). The CDR3 sequence is 14 residues long. Germline V gives CDR1 SGHTA, CDR2 FQGNSA. Trimming took 5 bases from V and 1 from J, leaving 8 bases between them. The CDR3 spells CASSTQGNTGELFF. The CDR3 coding sequence is TGTGCCAGCAGCACACAGGGGAACACCGGGGAGCTGTTTTTT.

CDR3 in DNA: TGTGCCAGCAGTTGGCAAGGGGGCGCTCCGTATAGCAATCAGCCCCAGCATTTT. It is translated as CASSWQGGAPYSNQPQHF. The chain has TRBV6-2 or TRBV6-3 and TRBJ1-5; 7 nucleotides agree with TRBD1. The CDR3 loop spans 18 amino acids. The V gene end was trimmed by 4 bases and the J gene end by 0 bases; junction bases not matched to a gene: 12. Germline CDR1 MNHEY, CDR2 SVGEGT.

V usage is TRBV10-1 and J usage is TRBJ1-1; the D is unclear. The CDR3 loop spans 14 amino acids. Germline V lookup: CDR1 WNHNN, CDR2 SYGVQD (reference sequence). Deletions cut 9 bases from V and 4 bases from J, with 18 bases between. CDR3 amino acids: CASTRGLEGTEAFF. The CDR3 bases are TGCGCCAGTACCCGAGGCTTGGAGGGCACTGAAGCTTTCTTT.

The V call is TRBV3-1 (or the pseudogene TRBV3-2), the J call TRBJ2-5; D call uncertain. V was trimmed by 0 bases and J by 3 bases, leaving 5 bases between them. This CDR3 contains 13 residues. CDR1 LGHDT and CDR2 YNNKEL come from the germline V gene (reference sequence). This chain's CDR3 is CASSQEIEETQYF. CDR3 DNA: TGTGCCAGCAGCCAAGAGATAGAAGAGACCCAGTACTTC.

This rearrangement joins TRBV5-6 to TRBJ1-1; D remains ambiguous. Trimming removed 3 bases from V and 7 bases from J, with 19 bases in between. CDR3 length: 15 amino acids. CDR1 is SGHDT, CDR2 YYEEEE, per germline. The CDR3: CASSSPDGGLGEAFF. CDR3 in DNA: TGTGCCAGCAGCTCCCCCGATGGAGGGCTTGGTGAAGCTTTCTTT.

V and J are TRBV3-1 (or the pseudogene TRBV3-2) and TRBJ1-5, with D possibly matching TRBD1 (5 bases). V gave up 0 bases and J gave up 1 base, with 13 bases separating them. This CDR3 is 17 amino acids long. Germline-derived CDR1 and CDR2 are LGHDT and YNNKEL (reference sequence). The CDR3 region is CASSQDFLGPSNQPQHF. As DNA, the CDR3 is TGTGCCAGCAGCCAAGATTTCCTGGGGCCCAGCAATCAGCCCCAGCATTTT.

The chain recombines TRBV18 with TRBJ1-2, with 8 positions matching TRBD1. With 3 bases clipped from V and 5 bases from J, the junction kept 5 bases outside the gene matches. The CDR3 sequence is 14 residues long. The germline V gene has CDR1 KGHSH and CDR2 LQKENI. The CDR3 DNA sequence: TGTGCCAGCTCACCTGGGACAGGTTATTATGGCTACACCTTC. Protein: CASSPGTGYYGYTF.

V is TRBV7-2 and J is TRBJ1-6, with 8 bases matching TRBD1. Losses at the gene ends were 5 bases for V and 5 bases for J; bases not matched to a gene: 8. Germline CDR1 and CDR2: SGHTA and FQGNSA. CDR3 length equals 16 residues. DNA of the CDR3: TGTGCCAGCAGCCTCGATAGGACAGGGAATAATTCACCCCTCCACTTT. This encodes CASSLDRTGNNSPLHF.

CDR3 bases: TGTGCCAGCAGCTTGACGCGACATCCGAGAGAAAAACTGTTTTTT. It translates to CASSLTRHPREKLFF. The gene calls are TRBV7-6 and TRBJ1-4; D call uncertain. Trimming removed 3 bases at V and 8 bases at J, with 16 bases between. The CDR3 loop spans 15 amino acids. Germline values: CDR1 SGHVS, CDR2 FNYEAQ.

This chain joins TRBV3-1 (or the pseudogene TRBV3-2) and TRBJ1-6; 7 positions match TRBD1. The CDR3 sequence is 13 residues long. The J segment lost 13 bases and the V segment lost 1 base, leaving 4 bases of the junction unmatched. Germline assignment: CDR1 LGHDT and CDR2 YNNKEL (reference sequence). In DNA form, the CDR3 reads TGTGCCAGCAGCCAAGTAACAGGGGAGCCCCTCCACTTT. Translated: CASSQVTGEPLHF.

CDR3 region: CASSQGQGSGNLFQPQHF. Here the CDR3 DNA reads TGCGCCAGCAGCCAAGGGCAGGGTAGTGGTAACCTATTCCAGCCCCAGCATTTT. The chain joins TRBV4-1 to TRBJ1-5; D perhaps matches TRBD1 (5 bases). V shed 1 base and J shed 7 bases, with 23 bases lying between them. The germline V gene has CDR1 MGHRA and CDR2 YSYEKL. The length of the CDR3 is 18 residues.

This clone was observed once. The chain uses TRBV19 and TRBJ1-2, with 7 bases fitting TRBD1. The V segment lost 9 bases and the J segment 7 bases; nucleotides outside the gene matches: 8. Germline loops: CDR1 LNHDA, CDR2 SQIVND (reference sequence). The CDR3 is made up of 12 amino acids. The CDR3 protein is CASNQPGGGYTF. Here the CDR3 DNA reads TGTGCCAGCAACCAACCAGGGGGTGGCTACACCTTC.

This clone was observed a handful of times. The chain is built from TRBV19 and TRBJ2-1; 11 bases are shared with TRBD2. CDR3 length: 15 amino acids. CDR1 is LNHDA, CDR2 SQIVND, per germline (reference sequence). The V segment lost 5 bases and the J segment 5 bases; nucleotides outside the gene matches: 5. The CDR3 loop is CASSVSGGAHNEQFF. The CDR3 DNA follows: TGTGCCAGTAGTGTTAGCGGGGGGGCCCACAATGAGCAGTTCTTC.

The J gene is TRBJ1-4, the V gene TRBV7-6; 7 bases are a match to TRBD1. V was pared by 5 bases and J by 3 bases, with 9 bases of the junction left unmatched. The germline CDR1 and CDR2 sequences are SGHVS and FNYEAQ. The CDR3 covers 16 residues. The CDR3 DNA reads as TGTGCCAGCAGCCCCCGGCAAGGGGGCTCTAATGAAAAACTGTTTTTT. This codes for CASSPRQGGSNEKLFF.

The rearrangement uses TRBV5-6 and TRBJ2-1, with TRBD1 matching over 8 bases. Germline CDR1 and CDR2: SGHDT and YYEEEE. This CDR3 has 16 amino acids. With V trimmed by 4 bases and J by 2 bases, 8 bases remained unmatched. The CDR3, as DNA: TGTGCCAGCAGCGTGGGGGACAGGAGCCCCTACAATGAGCAGTTCTTC. It specifies CASSVGDRSPYNEQFF.

The chain uses TRBV7-9 and TRBJ1-2; 9 bases map to TRBD1. Germline loops: CDR1 SEHNR, CDR2 FQNEAQ (reference sequence). V lost 4 bases to trimming and J lost 4 bases; unmatched junction nucleotides: 13. The CDR3 spans 17 residues. CDR3 in amino acids: CASSSFEGQGGGYGYTF. The CDR3 nucleotides read TGTGCCAGCAGCTCCTTCGAGGGACAGGGAGGGGGCTATGGCTACACCTTC.

The chain has TRBV23-1 and TRBJ1-3, with TRBD1 as a possible D gene (5 bases). TRBV23-1 belongs to the ORF category, with a function that is uncertain. Trimming pared 0 bases from V and 0 bases from J, leaving 12 bases between. This CDR3 contains 17 residues. This chain's CDR3 is CASSQSDWTISGNTIYF. The CDR3, as DNA: TGCGCCAGCAGTCAATCGGATTGGACAATCTCTGGAAACACCATATATTTT.

The chain is built from TRBV2 and TRBJ2-7; the D is unclear. Trimming cost V 2 bases and J 3 bases, with 14 bases left between them. In germline, CDR1 is SNHLY, CDR2 FYNNEI. This CDR3 spans 15 amino acids. CDR3 region: CASSETGPPNYEQYF. The CDR3 DNA is TGTGCCAGCAGTGAAACCGGTCCCCCAAACTACGAGCAGTACTTC.

The V and J genes are TRBV10-2 and TRBJ2-7, with D possibly being TRBD2 (6 bases). The ends were cut back, 0 bases at V and 7 bases at J, with 16 bases in the middle. The CDR3 loop spans 15 amino acids. Looked up from germline, CDR1 is WSHSY and CDR2 is SAAADI. In DNA form, the CDR3 reads TGCGCCAGCAGTGAGTCGTTGATAGCGGTGAATGAGCAGTACTTC. Translated, it gives CASSESLIAVNEQYF.

J is TRBJ2-7 and V is TRBV4-3; 10 nucleotides align to TRBD1. The V segment lost 1 base and the J segment 3 bases; nucleotides outside the gene matches: 3. Germline CDR1 is LGHNA and CDR2 is YSLEER. This CDR3 is 15 amino acids long. The CDR3 nucleotides are TGCGCCAGCAGCCAAGTCCGGGACAGGGGCTACGAGCAGTACTTC. This codes for CASSQVRDRGYEQYF.

The sample holds one count of this clone. The chain carries TRBV12-3 or TRBV12-4 and TRBJ1-2; D gene unclear. The V and J ends lost 5 bases and 5 bases respectively, with 6 bases between them. The CDR3 length is 11 residues. The CDR3 here is CASSTGYGYTF. In DNA form, the CDR3 reads TGTGCCAGCAGTACCGGTTATGGCTACACCTTC.